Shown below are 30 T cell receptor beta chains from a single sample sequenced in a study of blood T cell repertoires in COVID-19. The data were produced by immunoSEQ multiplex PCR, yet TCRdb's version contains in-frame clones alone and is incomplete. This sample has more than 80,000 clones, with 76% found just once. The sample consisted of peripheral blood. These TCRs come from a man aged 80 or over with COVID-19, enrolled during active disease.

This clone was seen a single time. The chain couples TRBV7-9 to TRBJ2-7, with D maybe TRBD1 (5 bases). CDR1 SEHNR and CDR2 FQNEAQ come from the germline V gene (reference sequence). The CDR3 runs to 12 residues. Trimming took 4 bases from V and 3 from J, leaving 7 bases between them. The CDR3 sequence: CASSSGYYEQYF. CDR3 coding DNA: TGTGCCAGCAGCTCAGGGTACTACGAGCAGTACTTC.

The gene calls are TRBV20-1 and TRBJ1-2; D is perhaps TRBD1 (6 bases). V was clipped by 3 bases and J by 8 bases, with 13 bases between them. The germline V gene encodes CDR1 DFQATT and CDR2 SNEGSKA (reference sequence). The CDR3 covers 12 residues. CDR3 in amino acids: CSASAGVDGYTF. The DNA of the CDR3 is TGCAGTGCTAGTGCAGGGGTTGACGGCTACACCTTC.

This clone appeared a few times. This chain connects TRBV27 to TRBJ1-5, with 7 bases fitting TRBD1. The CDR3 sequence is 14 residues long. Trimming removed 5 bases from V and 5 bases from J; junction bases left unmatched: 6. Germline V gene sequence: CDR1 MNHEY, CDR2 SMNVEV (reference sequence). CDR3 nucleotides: TGTGCCAGCAGTCCATACAGGGGAGATCAGCCCCAGCATTTT. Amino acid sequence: CASSPYRGDQPQHF.

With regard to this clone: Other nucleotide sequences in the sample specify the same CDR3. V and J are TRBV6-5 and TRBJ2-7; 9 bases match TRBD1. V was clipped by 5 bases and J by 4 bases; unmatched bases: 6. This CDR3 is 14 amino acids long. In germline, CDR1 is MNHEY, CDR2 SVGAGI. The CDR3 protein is CASSPGTGRYEQYF. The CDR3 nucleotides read TGTGCCAGCAGTCCCGGGACAGGGAGGTACGAGCAGTACTTC.

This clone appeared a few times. The CDR3 region has the DNA TGCAGCGGCGGGACAGGGGACGGTAGCTATGGCTACACCTTC. Its translation is CSGGTGDGSYGYTF. This rearrangement joins TRBV29-1 to TRBJ1-2; 10 nucleotides align to TRBD1. V dropped 7 bases and J dropped 4; count of bases not matched to a gene: 9. The CDR3 spans 14 residues. Looked up from germline, CDR1 is SQVTM and CDR2 is ANQGSEA.

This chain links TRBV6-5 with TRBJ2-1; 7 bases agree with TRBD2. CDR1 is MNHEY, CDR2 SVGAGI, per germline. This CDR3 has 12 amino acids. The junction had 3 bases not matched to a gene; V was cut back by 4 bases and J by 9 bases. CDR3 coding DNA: TGTGCCAGCAGTTCCGGGGGGATTGAGCAGTTCTTC. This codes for CASSSGGIEQFF.

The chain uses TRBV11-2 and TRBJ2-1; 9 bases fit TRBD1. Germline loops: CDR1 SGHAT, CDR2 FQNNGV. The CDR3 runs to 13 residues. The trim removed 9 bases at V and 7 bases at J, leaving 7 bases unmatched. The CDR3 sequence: CASQTGGINEQFF. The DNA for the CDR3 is TGTGCCAGTCAAACAGGGGGCATTAATGAGCAGTTCTTC.

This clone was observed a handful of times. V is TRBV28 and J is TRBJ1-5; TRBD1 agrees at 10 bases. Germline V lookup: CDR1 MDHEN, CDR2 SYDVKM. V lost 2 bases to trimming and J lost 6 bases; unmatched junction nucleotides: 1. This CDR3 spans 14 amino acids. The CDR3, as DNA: TGTGCCAGCAGTTTAGGGACAGGGGTTCAGCCCCAGCATTTT. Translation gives CASSLGTGVQPQHF.

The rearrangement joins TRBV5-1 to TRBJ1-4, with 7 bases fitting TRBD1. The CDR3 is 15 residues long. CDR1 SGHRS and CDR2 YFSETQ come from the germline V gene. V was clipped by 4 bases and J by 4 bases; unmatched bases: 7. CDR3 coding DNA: TGCGCCAGCAGCCCGGGACAGATCTTTAATGAAAAACTGTTTTTT. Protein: CASSPGQIFNEKLFF.

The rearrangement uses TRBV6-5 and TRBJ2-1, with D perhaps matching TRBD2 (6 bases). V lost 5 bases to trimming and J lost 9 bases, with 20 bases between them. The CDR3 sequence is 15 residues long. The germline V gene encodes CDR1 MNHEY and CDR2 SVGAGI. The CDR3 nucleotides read TGTGCCAGCAGTCTCCAATGGGGGGTTGCGGGTGAGCAGTTCTTC. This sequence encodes CASSLQWGVAGEQFF.

The DNA for the CDR3 is TGTGCCTGGCGACGGGACAGGGGGCAACCTGGCTACACCTTC. It codes for CAWRRDRGQPGYTF. The chain combines TRBV30 with TRBJ1-2; TRBD1 agrees at 12 bases. CDR1 GTSNPN and CDR2 SVGIG come from the germline V gene (reference sequence). Germline trimming cut 5 bases from V and 7 bases from J; bases unmatched to any gene: 8. This CDR3 region has 14 residues.

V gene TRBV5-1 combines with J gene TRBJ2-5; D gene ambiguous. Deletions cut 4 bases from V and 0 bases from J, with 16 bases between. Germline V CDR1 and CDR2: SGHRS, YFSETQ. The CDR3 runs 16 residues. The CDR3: CASSRGTLKYQETQYF. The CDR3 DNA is TGCGCCAGCAGCAGAGGTACCTTGAAGTACCAAGAGACCCAGTACTTC. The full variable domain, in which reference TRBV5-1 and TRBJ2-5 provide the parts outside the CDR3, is KAGVTQTPRYLIKTRGQQVTLSCSPISGHRSVSWYQQTPGQGLQFLFEYFSETQRNKGNFPGRFSGRQFSNSRSEMNVSTLELGDSALYLCASSRGTLKYQETQYFGPGTRLLVL.

For the CDR3, the DNA is TGCGCCAGCAGCTTGGCAGGGGGATGGGGACAGCCCCAGCATTTT. Translated, it gives CASSLAGGWGQPQHF. This rearrangement joins TRBV5-1 to TRBJ1-5; 7 bases agree with TRBD1. Looked up from germline, CDR1 is SGHRS and CDR2 is YFSETQ. This CDR3 is 15 amino acids long. V was clipped by 0 bases and J by 7 bases; unmatched bases: 7.

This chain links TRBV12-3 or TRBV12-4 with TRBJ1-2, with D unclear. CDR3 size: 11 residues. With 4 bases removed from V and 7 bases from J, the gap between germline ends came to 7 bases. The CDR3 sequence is CASSYESGYTF. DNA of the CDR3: TGTGCCAGCAGTTATGAGAGTGGCTACACCTTC.

The CDR3 reads CASSFQVSTEAFF. CDR3 bases: TGTGCCAGCAGTTTCCAGGTGAGCACTGAAGCTTTCTTT. The V and J genes are TRBV27 and TRBJ1-1; D gene uncertain. Germline lookup yields CDR1 MNHEY and CDR2 SMNVEV (reference sequence). This CDR3 is built from 13 residues. With 3 bases removed from V and 4 bases from J, the gap between germline ends came to 9 bases.

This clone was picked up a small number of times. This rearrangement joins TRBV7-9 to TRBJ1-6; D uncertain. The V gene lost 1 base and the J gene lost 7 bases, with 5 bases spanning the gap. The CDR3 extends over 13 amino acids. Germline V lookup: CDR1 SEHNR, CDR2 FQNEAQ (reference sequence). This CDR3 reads CASSLGGNSPLHF. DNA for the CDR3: TGTGCCAGCAGCTTAGGCGGGAATTCACCCCTCCACTTT.

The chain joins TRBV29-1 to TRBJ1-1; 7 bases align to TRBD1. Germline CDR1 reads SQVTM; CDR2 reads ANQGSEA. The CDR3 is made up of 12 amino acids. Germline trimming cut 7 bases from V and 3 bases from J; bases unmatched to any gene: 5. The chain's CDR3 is CSADRVDTEAFF. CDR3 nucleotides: TGCAGCGCAGACAGGGTGGACACTGAAGCTTTCTTT. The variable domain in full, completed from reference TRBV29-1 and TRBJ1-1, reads SAVISQKPSRDICQRGTSLTIQCQVDSQVTMMFWYRQQPGQSLTLIATANQGSEATYESGFVIDKFPISRPNLTFSTLTVSNMSPEDSSIYLCSADRVDTEAFFGQGTRLTVV.

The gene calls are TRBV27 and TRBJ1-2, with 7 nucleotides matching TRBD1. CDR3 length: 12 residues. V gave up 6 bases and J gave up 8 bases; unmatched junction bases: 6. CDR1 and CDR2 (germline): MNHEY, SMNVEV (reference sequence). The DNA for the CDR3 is TGTGCCAGCAGCCGGGACAGTAGAGGCTACACCTTC. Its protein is CASSRDSRGYTF.

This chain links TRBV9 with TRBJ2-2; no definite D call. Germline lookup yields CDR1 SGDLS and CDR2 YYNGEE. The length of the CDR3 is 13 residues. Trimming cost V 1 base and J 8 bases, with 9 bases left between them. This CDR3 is CASSVSLEGELFF. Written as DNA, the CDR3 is TGTGCCAGCAGCGTAAGTCTCGAGGGGGAGCTGTTTTTT.

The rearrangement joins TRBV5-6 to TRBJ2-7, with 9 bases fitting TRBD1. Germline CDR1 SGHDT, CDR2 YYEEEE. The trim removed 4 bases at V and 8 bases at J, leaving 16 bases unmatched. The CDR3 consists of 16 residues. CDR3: CASSPGLRDRVSKQYF. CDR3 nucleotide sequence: TGTGCCAGCAGCCCCGGACTCCGGGACAGGGTATCGAAGCAGTACTTC. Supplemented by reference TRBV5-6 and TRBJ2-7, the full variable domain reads DAGVTQSPTHLIKTRGQQVTLRCSPKSGHDTVSWYQQALGQGPQFIFQYYEEEERQRGNFPDRFSGHQFPNYSSELNVNALLLGDSALYLCASSPGLRDRVSKQYFGPGTRLTVT.

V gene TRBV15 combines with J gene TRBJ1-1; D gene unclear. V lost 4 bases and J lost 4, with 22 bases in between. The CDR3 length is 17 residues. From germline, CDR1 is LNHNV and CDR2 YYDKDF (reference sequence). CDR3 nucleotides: TGTGCCACCAGCACCTATCAAACAGCAAATCCCTTCACTGAAGCTTTCTTT. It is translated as CATSTYQTANPFTEAFF.

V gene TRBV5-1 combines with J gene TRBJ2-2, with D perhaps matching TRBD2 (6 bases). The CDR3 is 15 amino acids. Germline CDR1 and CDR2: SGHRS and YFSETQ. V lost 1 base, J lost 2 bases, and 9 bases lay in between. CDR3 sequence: CASSLRLDNTGELFF. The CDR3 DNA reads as TGCGCCAGCAGCTTGAGACTAGACAACACCGGGGAGCTGTTTTTT.

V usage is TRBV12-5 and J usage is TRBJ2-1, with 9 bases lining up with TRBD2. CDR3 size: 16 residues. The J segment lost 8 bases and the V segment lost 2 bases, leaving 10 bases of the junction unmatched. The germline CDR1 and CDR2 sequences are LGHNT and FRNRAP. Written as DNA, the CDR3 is TGTGCTAGTGGTTTGATTCTGGGACTAGCTAGCGATGAGCAGTTCTTC. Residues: CASGLILGLASDEQFF.

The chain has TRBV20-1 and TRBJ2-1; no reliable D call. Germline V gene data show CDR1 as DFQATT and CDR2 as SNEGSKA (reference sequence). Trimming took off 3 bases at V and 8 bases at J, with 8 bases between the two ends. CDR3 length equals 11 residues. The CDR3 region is CSASPLYEQFF. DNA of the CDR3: TGCAGTGCTAGTCCTCTCTATGAGCAGTTCTTC.

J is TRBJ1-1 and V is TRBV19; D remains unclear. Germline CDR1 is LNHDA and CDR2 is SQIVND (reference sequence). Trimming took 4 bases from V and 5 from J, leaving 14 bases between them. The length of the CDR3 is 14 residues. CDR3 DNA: TGTGCCAGTAGTACAGGAGGCTCGTATACTGAAGCTTTCTTT. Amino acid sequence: CASSTGGSYTEAFF.

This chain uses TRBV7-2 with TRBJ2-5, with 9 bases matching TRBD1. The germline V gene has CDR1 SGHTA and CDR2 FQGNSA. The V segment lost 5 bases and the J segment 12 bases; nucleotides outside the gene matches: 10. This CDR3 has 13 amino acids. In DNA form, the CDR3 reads TGTGCCAGCAGCCCACGGGAAGGGACAGGGAAGTACTTC. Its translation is CASSPREGTGKYF.

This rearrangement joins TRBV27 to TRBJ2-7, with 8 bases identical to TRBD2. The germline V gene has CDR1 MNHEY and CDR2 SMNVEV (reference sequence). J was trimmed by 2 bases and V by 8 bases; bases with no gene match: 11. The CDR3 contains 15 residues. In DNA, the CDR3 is TGTGCCAGCCGAATTACTAGCGGAAGCACCTACGAGCAGTACTTC. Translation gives CASRITSGSTYEQYF.

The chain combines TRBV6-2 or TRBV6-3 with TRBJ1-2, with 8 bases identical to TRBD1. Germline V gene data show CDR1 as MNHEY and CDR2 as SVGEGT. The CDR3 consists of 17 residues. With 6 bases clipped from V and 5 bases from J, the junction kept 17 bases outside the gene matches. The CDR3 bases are TGTGCCAGCAGCCCTTCGCCTGCAGGGGGCCGGGGATATGGCTACACCTTC. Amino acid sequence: CASSPSPAGGRGYGYTF.

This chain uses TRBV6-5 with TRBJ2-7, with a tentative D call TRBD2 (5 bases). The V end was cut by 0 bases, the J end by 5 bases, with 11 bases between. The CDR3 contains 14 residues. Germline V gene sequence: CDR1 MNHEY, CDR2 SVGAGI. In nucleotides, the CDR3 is TGTGCCAGCAGTTACTCCCGATCCGGGGACGAGCAGTACTTC. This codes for CASSYSRSGDEQYF.

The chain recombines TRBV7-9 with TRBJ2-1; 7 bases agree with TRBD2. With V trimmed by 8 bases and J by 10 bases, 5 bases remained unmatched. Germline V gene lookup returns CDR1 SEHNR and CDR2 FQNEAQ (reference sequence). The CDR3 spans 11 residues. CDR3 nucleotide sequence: TGTGCCAGCCTTTGGGGAGGGGAGCAGTTCTTC. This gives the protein CASLWGGEQFF.